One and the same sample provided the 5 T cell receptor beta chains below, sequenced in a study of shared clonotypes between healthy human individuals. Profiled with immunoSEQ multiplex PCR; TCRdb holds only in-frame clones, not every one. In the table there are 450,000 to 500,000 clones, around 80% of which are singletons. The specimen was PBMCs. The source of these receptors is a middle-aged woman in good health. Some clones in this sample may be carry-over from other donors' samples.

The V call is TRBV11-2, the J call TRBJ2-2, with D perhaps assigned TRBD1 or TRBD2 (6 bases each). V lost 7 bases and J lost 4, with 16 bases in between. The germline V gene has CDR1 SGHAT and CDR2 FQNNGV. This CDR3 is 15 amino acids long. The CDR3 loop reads CASKTQGLGTGELFF. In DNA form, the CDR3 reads TGTGCCAGCAAAACACAGGGACTCGGCACCGGGGAGCTGTTTTTT.

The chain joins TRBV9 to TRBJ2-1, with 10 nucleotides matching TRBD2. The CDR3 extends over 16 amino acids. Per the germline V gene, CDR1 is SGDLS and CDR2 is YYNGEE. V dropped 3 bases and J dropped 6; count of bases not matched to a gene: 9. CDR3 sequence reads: CASSARSGRDPNEQFF. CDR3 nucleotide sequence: TGTGCCAGCAGCGCCCGGAGCGGGAGGGATCCCAATGAGCAGTTCTTC.

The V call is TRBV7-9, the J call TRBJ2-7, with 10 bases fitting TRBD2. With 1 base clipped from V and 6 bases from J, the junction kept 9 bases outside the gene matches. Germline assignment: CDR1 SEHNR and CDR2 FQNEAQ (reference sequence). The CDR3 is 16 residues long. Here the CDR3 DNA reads TGTGCCAGCAGCTTAGTTCTCCCTAGCGGGAGCGCCGAGCAGTACTTC. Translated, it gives CASSLVLPSGSAEQYF.

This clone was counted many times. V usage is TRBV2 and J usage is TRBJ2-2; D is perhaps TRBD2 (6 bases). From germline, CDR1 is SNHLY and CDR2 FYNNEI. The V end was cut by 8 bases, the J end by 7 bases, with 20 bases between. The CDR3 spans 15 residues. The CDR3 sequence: CASGGPAGTDGELFF. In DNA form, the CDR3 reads TGTGCCAGCGGGGGTCCGGCGGGGACGGACGGGGAGCTGTTTTTT.

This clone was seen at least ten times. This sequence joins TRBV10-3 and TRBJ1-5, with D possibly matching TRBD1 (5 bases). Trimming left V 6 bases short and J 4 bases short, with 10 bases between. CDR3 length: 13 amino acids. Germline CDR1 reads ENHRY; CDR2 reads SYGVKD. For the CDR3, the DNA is TGTGCCATCAGCGAACAGGAAAATCAGCCCCAGCATTTT. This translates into CAISEQENQPQHF.